This entry features one T cell receptor beta chain sequence. The antigen remains undetermined. Germline V gene lookup returns CDR1 SEHNR and CDR2 FQNEAQ (reference sequence). The CDR3 is 15 residues long. The V and J ends lost 6 bases and 5 bases, in that order; junction bases with no gene match: 3. The data belong to a study of cytomegalovirus exposure and HLA in healthy donors. Study details: A later analysis reported the 130 or so validation repertoires used the same platform as the roughly 700 first-cohort repertoires.

General study points: Usually a TCR sequence was rare, but some public TCRs were found in many donors.

Measured with immunoSEQ multiplex PCR; TCRdb has only the in-frame clones, and not every one. This table holds 150,000 to 200,000 clones, 85% to 90% found once. The sequenced material came from PBMCs. The rearrangement uses TRBV7-9 and TRBJ2-1, with 14 bases lining up with TRBD2. This clonotype was sampled from a woman in her thirties in good health and CMV-seronegative. CDR3 sequence reads: CASSPGLAGDNEQFF. CDR3 bases: TGTGCCAGCAGTCCGGGACTAGCGGGGGACAATGAGCAGTTCTTC.